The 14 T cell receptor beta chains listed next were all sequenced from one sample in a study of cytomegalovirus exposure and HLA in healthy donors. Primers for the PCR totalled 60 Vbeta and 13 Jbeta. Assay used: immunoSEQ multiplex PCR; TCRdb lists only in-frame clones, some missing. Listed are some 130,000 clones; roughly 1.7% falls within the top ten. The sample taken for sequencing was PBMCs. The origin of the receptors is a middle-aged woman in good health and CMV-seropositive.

The DNA of the CDR3 is TGCAGCGTTGGCCGAAGTTCAGCGGGAGAAACGCAGTATTTT. Translated, it gives CSVGRSSAGETQYF. The chain employs TRBV29-1 and TRBJ2-3; 8 nucleotides match TRBD2. This CDR3 has 14 residues. V shed 4 bases and J 9 bases; nucleotides not matched to a gene: 12. Germline V gene data show CDR1 as SQVTM and CDR2 as ANQGSEA.

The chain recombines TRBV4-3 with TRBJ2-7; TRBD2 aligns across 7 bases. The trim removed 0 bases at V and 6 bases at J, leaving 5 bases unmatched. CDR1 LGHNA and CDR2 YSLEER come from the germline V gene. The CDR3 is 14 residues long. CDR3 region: CASSQDAREGEQYF. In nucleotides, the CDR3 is TGCGCCAGCAGCCAAGACGCGAGGGAGGGCGAGCAGTACTTC.

The CDR3 region is CASSLGRASAEAFF. The CDR3 DNA follows: TGTGCCAGCAGCTTGGGCAGGGCGTCGGCTGAAGCTTTCTTT. The rearrangement joins TRBV5-4 to TRBJ1-1, with D tentatively TRBD1 (5 bases). The CDR3 runs to 14 residues. Germline CDR1 is SGHNT and CDR2 is YYREEE (reference sequence). Trimming removed 0 bases from V and 6 bases from J, with 12 bases in between.

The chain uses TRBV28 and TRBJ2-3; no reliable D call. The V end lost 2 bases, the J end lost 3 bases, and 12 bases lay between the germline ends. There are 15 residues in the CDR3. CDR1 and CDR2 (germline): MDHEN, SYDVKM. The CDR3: CASSLIPLVTDTQYF. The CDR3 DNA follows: TGTGCCAGCAGTTTAATCCCGTTAGTAACAGATACGCAGTATTTT.

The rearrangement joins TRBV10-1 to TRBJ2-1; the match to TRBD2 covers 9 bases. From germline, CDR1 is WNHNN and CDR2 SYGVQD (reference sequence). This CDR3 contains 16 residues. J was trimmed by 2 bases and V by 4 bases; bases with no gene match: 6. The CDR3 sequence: CASSGGTSPPYNEQFF. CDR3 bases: TGCGCCAGCAGTGGGGGGACTAGCCCTCCCTACAATGAGCAGTTCTTC.

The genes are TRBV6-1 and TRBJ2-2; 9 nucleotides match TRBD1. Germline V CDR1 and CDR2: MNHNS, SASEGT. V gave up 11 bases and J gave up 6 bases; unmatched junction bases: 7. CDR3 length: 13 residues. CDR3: CAGGTGLPGELFF. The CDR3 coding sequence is TGTGCCGGGGGGACAGGGCTGCCCGGGGAGCTGTTTTTT.

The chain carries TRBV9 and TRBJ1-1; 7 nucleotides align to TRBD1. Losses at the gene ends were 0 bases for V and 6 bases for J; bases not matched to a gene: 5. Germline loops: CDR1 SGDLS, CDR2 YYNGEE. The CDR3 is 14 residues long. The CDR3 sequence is CASSVGQGGAEAFF. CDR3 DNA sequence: TGTGCCAGCAGCGTAGGACAGGGAGGTGCTGAAGCTTTCTTT.

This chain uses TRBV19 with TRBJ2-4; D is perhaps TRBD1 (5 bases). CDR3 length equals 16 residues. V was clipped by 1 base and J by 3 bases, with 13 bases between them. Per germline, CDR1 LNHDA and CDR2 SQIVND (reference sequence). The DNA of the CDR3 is TGTGCCAGTAGTATAGGTAGGGGCGCCTTCAAAAACATTCAGTACTTC. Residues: CASSIGRGAFKNIQYF.

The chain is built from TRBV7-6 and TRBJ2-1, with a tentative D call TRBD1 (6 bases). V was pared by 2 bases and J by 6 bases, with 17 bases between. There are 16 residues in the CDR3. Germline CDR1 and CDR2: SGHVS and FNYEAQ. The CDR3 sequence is CASSLNRGRAPNEQFF. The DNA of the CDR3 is TGTGCCAGCAGCTTAAATAGGGGGAGAGCCCCCAATGAGCAGTTCTTC.

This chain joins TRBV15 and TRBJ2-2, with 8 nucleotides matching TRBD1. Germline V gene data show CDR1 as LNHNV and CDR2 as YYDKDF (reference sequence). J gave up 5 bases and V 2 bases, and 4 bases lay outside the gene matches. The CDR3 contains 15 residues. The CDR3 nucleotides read TGTGCCACCAGCAGAACACAGGGGGAGACCGGGGAGCTGTTTTTT. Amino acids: CATSRTQGETGELFF.

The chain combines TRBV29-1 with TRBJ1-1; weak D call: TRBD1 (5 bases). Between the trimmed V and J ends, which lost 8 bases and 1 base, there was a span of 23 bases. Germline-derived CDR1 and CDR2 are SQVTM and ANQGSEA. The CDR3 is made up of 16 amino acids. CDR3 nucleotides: TGCAGCCCAAAGGGGAGGGCGCCAGCGGGGAACACTGAAGCTTTCTTT. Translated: CSPKGRAPAGNTEAFF.

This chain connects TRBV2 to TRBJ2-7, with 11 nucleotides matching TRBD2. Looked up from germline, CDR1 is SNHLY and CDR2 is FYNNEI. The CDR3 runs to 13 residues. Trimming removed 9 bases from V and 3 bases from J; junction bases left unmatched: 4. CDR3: CASLAGGNYEQYF. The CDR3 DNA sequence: TGTGCCAGTCTAGCGGGAGGTAACTACGAGCAGTACTTC.

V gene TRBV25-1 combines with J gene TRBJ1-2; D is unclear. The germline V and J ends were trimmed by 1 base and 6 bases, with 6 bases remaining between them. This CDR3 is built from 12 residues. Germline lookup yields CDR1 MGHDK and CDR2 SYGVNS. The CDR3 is CASSESLDGYTF. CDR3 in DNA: TGTGCCAGCAGTGAATCATTAGATGGCTACACCTTC.

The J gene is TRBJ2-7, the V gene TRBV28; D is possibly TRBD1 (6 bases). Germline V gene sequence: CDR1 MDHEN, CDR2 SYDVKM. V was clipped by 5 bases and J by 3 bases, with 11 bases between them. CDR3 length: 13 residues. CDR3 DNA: TGTGCCAGCAGTCTCACACAGGGCTACGAGCAGTACTTC. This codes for CASSLTQGYEQYF.